This T cell receptor (beta chain) was observed in a study of identical twins. The CDR3 runs 17 residues. Germline V CDR1 and CDR2: LGHDT, YNNKEL (reference sequence). The V and J ends lost 5 bases and 1 base respectively, with 19 bases between them. cDNA carried unique molecular identifiers, and a universal primer site was added by template switching. MiXCR, run by TCRdb on the 5' RACE reads, gives a single entry per CDR3 protein. The sample holds approximately 620,000 distinct CDR3 sequences, under 9% seen once. The same data also went into a second study, on yellow fever vaccine responses in identical twins.

The genes are TRBV3-1 and TRBJ2-3; possible D gene TRBD2, 5 bases. The origin of this receptor is a woman in her late teens or twenties in good health. Sequencing used PBMCs. The CDR3 loop is CASSAHPTGKGTDTQYF. In DNA, the CDR3 is TGTGCCAGCAGCGCACACCCCACGGGGAAGGGCACAGATACGCAGTATTTT.